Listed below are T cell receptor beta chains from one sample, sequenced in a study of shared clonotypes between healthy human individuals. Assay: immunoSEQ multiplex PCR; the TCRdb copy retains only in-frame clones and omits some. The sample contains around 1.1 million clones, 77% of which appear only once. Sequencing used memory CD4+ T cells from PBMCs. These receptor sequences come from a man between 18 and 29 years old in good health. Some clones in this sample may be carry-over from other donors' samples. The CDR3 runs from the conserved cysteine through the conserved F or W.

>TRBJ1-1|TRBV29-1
CSVTGFGNTEAFF
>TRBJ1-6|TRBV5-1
CASSPETLGAPLHF
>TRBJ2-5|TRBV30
CAWNPDGRETQYF
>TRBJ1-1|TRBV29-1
CSVANRGRNTEAFF
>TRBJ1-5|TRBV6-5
CASSYSMTGNQPQHF
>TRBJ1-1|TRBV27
CASSFWAGDTEAFF
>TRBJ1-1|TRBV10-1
CASSGDNTEAFF
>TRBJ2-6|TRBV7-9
CASRITTGTGTSGANVLTF
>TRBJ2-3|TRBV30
CAWSPTGNAQYF
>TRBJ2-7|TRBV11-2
CASSLGSYEQYF
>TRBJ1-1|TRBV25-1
CASSDTRKRNTEAFF